Listed below are T cell receptor beta chains from one sample, sequenced in a study of T cells in Graves' hyperthyroidism and ophthalmopathy. MiXCR, run by TCRdb on the multiplex PCR reads, gives a single entry per CDR3 protein. Of hundreds of thousands of distinct CDR3 sequences in the sample, roughly 40% were seen once. Sequencing input: blood. The receptors were sampled from a man younger than 35 with Graves' hyperthyroidism. The CDR3 runs from the conserved cysteine through the conserved F or W. Fields, in order: CDR3 protein, V gene.

CDR3aa: CASSQDLSGGVDSPLHF; v_gene: TRBV4-1
CDR3aa: CASSPQGAIDQPQHF; v_gene: TRBV5-1
CDR3aa: CSASGQGLGETQYF; v_gene: TRBV29-1
CDR3aa: CASSLEGLALGVGTEAFF; v_gene: TRBV5-1
CDR3aa: CASSGDRVSNQPQHF; v_gene: TRBV2
CDR3aa: CASSTLGAVYEQYF; v_gene: TRBV19
CDR3aa: CASSVEDGQTYEQYF; v_gene: TRBV9
CDR3aa: CACSRQGKFLQPQHF; v_gene: TRBV6-5
CDR3aa: CASKNQGSGANVLTF; v_gene: TRBV2
CDR3aa: CASSPGRLHEKLFF; v_gene: TRBV12-3/TRBV12-4
CDR3aa: CASSLDSWGGAPSYEQYF; v_gene: TRBV7-2
CDR3aa: CATIGASYEQYF; v_gene: TRBV2